This TCR beta chain was identified in a study of blood T cell repertoires in COVID-19. Per the study methods: Using reference gene primer amplification, nucleated cell counts were estimated. The method was immunoSEQ multiplex PCR; TCRdb's version includes in-frame clones alone and lacks a portion of them. The V and J calls and clone size are taken from that table; D and trimming were inferred from the DNA. The data contain approximately 480,000 clones, roughly 90% of them singletons. Enrolled through a virtual design, the participants were between 18 and 89 years of age and came from roughly 22 US areas. This clone was observed a single time. The clonotype originates from a woman under 30 who had recovered from COVID-19. The specimen sequenced was PBMCs or T cells enriched from blood (not recorded which).

The CDR3 reads CASSLTEGQGTGNTIYF. The CDR3 bases are TGTGCCAGCAGCTTAACCGAGGGACAGGGAACTGGAAACACCATATATTTT. J is TRBJ1-3 and V is TRBV7-9; 9 nucleotides line up with TRBD1. This CDR3 comprises 17 residues. V shed 2 bases and J 2 bases; nucleotides not matched to a gene: 7. Germline CDR1 SEHNR, CDR2 FQNEAQ (reference sequence). Supplemented by reference TRBV7-9 and TRBJ1-3, the full variable domain reads DTGVSQNPRHKITKRGQNVTFRCDPISEHNRLYWYRQTLGQGPEFLTYFQNEAQLEKSRLLSDRFSAERPKGSFSTLEIQRTEQGDSAMYLCASSLTEGQGTGNTIYFGEGSWLTVV.